Presented here are 29 T cell receptor beta chains from one specimen sequenced in a study of CXCR3-negative and CXCR3-positive naive CD8 T cells. Whole-study findings and limits: CXCR3-positive naive cells had more hydrophobic TRB CDR3s than CXCR3-negative naive cells.

The antigens for these receptors are not known. In preparing the TRB cDNA libraries, 5' RACE with UMI labels was used. TCRdb reprocessed the 5' RACE reads and reports one entry per CDR3 protein, with no DNA. This table lists just under 90,000 distinct CDR3 sequences. The sample consisted of naive CXCR3+ CD8+ T cells from blood. The subset: CD45RO-CCR7+CD27+CD95- naive CD8+ T cells expressing CXCR3 (TNR3+). The receptor set was obtained from a human donor in good health. Some clones in this sample may be carry-over from other donors' samples.

V is TRBV29-1 and J is TRBJ2-7. This CDR3 comprises 14 residues. Germline-derived CDR1 and CDR2 are SQVTM and ANQGSEA. The CDR3 reads CSVEDPRAAYEQYF.

The chain employs TRBV11-2 and TRBJ2-7. Germline V gives CDR1 SGHAT, CDR2 FQNNGV. The CDR3 spans 13 residues. The CDR3 loop is CASSQGYSYEQYF.

The CDR3 is CASRDPIGGLYNEQFF. The V and J genes are TRBV2 and TRBJ2-1. Germline assignment: CDR1 SNHLY and CDR2 FYNNEI. CDR3 length: 16 residues.

The chain has TRBV7-2 and TRBJ2-2. The CDR3 totals 15 residues. In germline, CDR1 is SGHTA, CDR2 FQGNSA. CDR3 protein: CASSLVVRSTGELFF.

The V and J genes are TRBV20-1 and TRBJ2-7; TCRdb proposes TRBD2, but this gene call is untestable without DNA. From germline, CDR1 is DFQATT and CDR2 SNEGSKA (reference sequence). This CDR3 spans 16 amino acids. The CDR3 is CSARDLSASGPYEQYF.

The chain links TRBV28 to TRBJ2-7; TCRdb picks TRBD1, but there is no DNA to check that call. This CDR3 comprises 15 residues. Germline V gene sequence: CDR1 MDHEN, CDR2 SYDVKM. The CDR3 here is CASGNHGDRASWQYF.

The V call is TRBV20-1, the J call TRBJ2-7; TCRdb's D call of TRBD2 is untestable without DNA. CDR3 length: 15 residues. Germline CDR1 is DFQATT and CDR2 is SNEGSKA (reference sequence). CDR3 loop: CSACGLATYPYEQYF.

Here the CDR3 reads CSARFLVGTRRLGRETQYF. The chain couples TRBV20-1 to TRBJ2-5; absent DNA, TCRdb's TRBD2 call cannot be checked. The CDR3 runs to 19 residues. CDR1 and CDR2 (germline): DFQATT, SNEGSKA (reference sequence).

The chain employs TRBV9 and TRBJ2-1. The CDR3 runs to 13 residues. The germline V gene has CDR1 SGDLS and CDR2 YYNGEE. This CDR3 is CASSFWVGDEQFF.

V and J are TRBV13 and TRBJ1-4; absent DNA, TCRdb's TRBD1 call cannot be checked. CDR3 length: 14 amino acids. CDR1 and CDR2 (germline): PRHDT, FYEKMQ (reference sequence). The CDR3 sequence: CASSPSGPREKLFF.

The chain carries TRBV7-6 and TRBJ1-5. This CDR3 region has 17 residues. CDR1 and CDR2 from the germline V gene are SGHVS and FNYEAQ. The CDR3 sequence: CASREDSGPYSNQPQHF.

The chain carries TRBV14 and TRBJ2-3; TCRdb names TRBD2, which stays unverified in the absence of DNA. CDR3 length equals 16 residues. Germline V gene sequence: CDR1 SGHDN, CDR2 FVKESK. The CDR3 spells CASSDLAGTLADTQYF.

V gene TRBV13 combines with J gene TRBJ2-3; there is no DNA to check the TCRdb D call of TRBD2. The CDR3 is 18 residues long. Germline CDR1 PRHDT, CDR2 FYEKMQ (reference sequence). CDR3 residues: CASSLNPAERTGADTQYF.

The J gene is TRBJ1-2, the V gene TRBV28. The CDR3 is made up of 14 amino acids. In germline, CDR1 is MDHEN, CDR2 SYDVKM. CDR3 residues: CASSLRFAGNGYTF.

V gene TRBV12-3 or TRBV12-4 combines with J gene TRBJ2-3; TCRdb selects TRBD2, and the lack of DNA leaves this call unchecked. The CDR3 loop spans 15 amino acids. CDR3 loop: CASSLTSGGVDTQYF.

The rearrangement links TRBV9 to TRBJ1-2; without DNA, the TCRdb call of TRBD1 cannot be checked. Looked up from germline, CDR1 is SGDLS and CDR2 is YYNGEE. CDR3 length: 13 residues. The CDR3 region is CASRGDGHYGYTF.

V usage is TRBV10-1 and J usage is TRBJ1-1; TCRdb's assignment of TRBD1 cannot be checked, as there is no DNA. CDR3 length equals 16 residues. Germline assignment: CDR1 WNHNN and CDR2 SYGVQD (reference sequence). This CDR3 is CASNHIQGSPGTEAFF.

The chain is built from TRBV5-1 and TRBJ1-2; TCRdb selects TRBD1, and the lack of DNA leaves this call unchecked. This CDR3 has 14 amino acids. Germline CDR1 reads SGHRS; CDR2 reads YFSETQ. CDR3: CASSSGTDYYGYTF.

The chain links TRBV6-1 to TRBJ1-5; the D gene TCRdb calls, TRBD1, cannot be checked with no DNA. The germline CDR1 and CDR2 sequences are MNHNS and SASEGT. The CDR3 is 15 amino acids. The CDR3 here is CASSRGADRNQPQHF.

The chain employs TRBV23-1 and TRBJ2-5; TCRdb designates TRBD1, a call that cannot be tested without DNA. TRBV23-1 has ORF status, its function being uncertain. This CDR3 is 18 amino acids long. CDR3 protein: CASSQRTGGLRAQETQYF.

The V and J genes are TRBV10-3 and TRBJ2-6; TCRdb outputs TRBD2, but without DNA this stays unchecked. Germline V gene sequence: CDR1 ENHRY, CDR2 SYGVKD. This CDR3 spans 21 amino acids. CDR3 region: CAISEVPRGLAGVTGANVLTF.

The J gene is TRBJ1-2, the V gene TRBV7-9. Germline loops: CDR1 SEHNR, CDR2 FQNEAQ (reference sequence). CDR3 size: 13 residues. CDR3 protein: CASSLANYYGYTF.

The rearrangement uses TRBV20-1 and TRBJ2-5; TCRdb returns TRBD2, unconfirmable since there is no DNA. The CDR3 covers 18 residues. Germline loops: CDR1 DFQATT, CDR2 SNEGSKA (reference sequence). The CDR3 sequence is CSASWVAGEGVFRETQYF.

The J gene is TRBJ1-4, the V gene TRBV23-1. TRBV23-1 counts as an open reading frame of uncertain function. This CDR3 has 16 amino acids. The CDR3 region is CASSQPPGRGWEKLFF.

This rearrangement joins TRBV29-1 to TRBJ2-3; the D gene TCRdb calls, TRBD2, cannot be checked with no DNA. CDR3 length: 17 amino acids. CDR1 is SQVTM and CDR2 is ANQGSEA in the germline V gene. CDR3 region: CSVVLWTEVPYTDTQYF.

The chain is built from TRBV5-1 and TRBJ2-3; TCRdb returns TRBD1, unconfirmable since there is no DNA. CDR1 and CDR2 (germline): SGHRS, YFSETQ. This CDR3 is built from 14 residues. The CDR3 protein is CASSPGWGSDTQYF.

The rearrangement joins TRBV28 to TRBJ1-1. The germline gives CDR1 MDHEN, CDR2 SYDVKM. The CDR3 is 12 amino acids. CDR3 sequence: CASSFTADEAFF.

V gene TRBV5-4 combines with J gene TRBJ2-5. The CDR3 is 12 amino acids. CDR1 is SGHNT, CDR2 YYREEE, per germline (reference sequence). CDR3 in amino acids: CASAGDQETQYF.

The chain uses TRBV28 and TRBJ1-1; there is no DNA to check the TCRdb D call of TRBD1. In germline, CDR1 is MDHEN, CDR2 SYDVKM. This CDR3 comprises 18 residues. The CDR3 here is CASSLTSAGGYMGTEAFF. Using reference TRBV28 and TRBJ1-1 for the parts outside the CDR3, the full variable domain is DVKVTQSSRYLVKRTGEKVFLECVQDMDHENMFWYRQDPGLGLRLIYFSYDVKMKEKGDIPEGYSVSREKKERFSLILESASTNQTSMYLCASSLTSAGGYMGTEAFFGQGTRLTVV.